These 10 T cell receptor beta chains came from one sample sequenced in a study of T cells in Graves' hyperthyroidism and ophthalmopathy. Regions amplified from RNA transcripts were the TCR beta CDR3 regions. HTBI primers were employed in a first-round RT-PCR of the TCR CDR3. In TCRdb, the multiplex PCR reads were re-called with MiXCR into one record per CDR3 protein. The profile shows fewer than 550,000 distinct CDR3 sequences, around a sixth of them singletons. The sample taken for sequencing was blood. The source of these receptors is a woman aged 18 to 35 with Graves' hyperthyroidism.

Ten or more counts support this clonotype. This chain uses TRBV20-1 with TRBJ2-1; TRBD2 matches at 8 bases. This CDR3 is 14 amino acids long. V trimming: 4 bases; J trimming: 0 bases; junction bases outside the gene matches: 2. The germline V gene has CDR1 DFQATT and CDR2 SNEGSKA (reference sequence). This chain's CDR3 is CSAIGTSSYNEQFF. CDR3 coding DNA: TGCAGTGCTATTGGGACTAGCTCCTACAATGAGCAGTTCTTC.

This clonotype came up many times. In DNA form, the CDR3 reads TGCGCCAGCAGCCAAGATACGGGGCGAGAGACCCAGTACTTC. It yields the protein CASSQDTGRETQYF. V is TRBV4-1 and J is TRBJ2-5, with D perhaps TRBD1 or TRBD2 (5 bases each). Germline V CDR1 and CDR2: MGHRA, YSYEKL. V lost 0 bases to trimming and J lost 4 bases, with 9 bases between them. The CDR3 extends over 14 amino acids.

This clonotype occurred many times. The chain combines TRBV7-8 with TRBJ1-1, with D possibly being TRBD1 (6 bases). CDR3 length equals 17 residues. The ends were cut back, 4 bases at V and 1 base at J, with 19 bases in the middle. The germline gives CDR1 SGHVS, CDR2 FQNEAQ. CDR3 residues: CASSSTRTGTRNTEAFF. The CDR3 nucleotides are TGTGCCAGCAGCTCTACGCGAACCGGGACAAGGAACACTGAAGCTTTCTTT.

Ten or more counts support this clonotype. The chain uses TRBV20-1 and TRBJ2-1; the D is unclear. Trimming removed 3 bases at V and 4 bases at J, with 13 bases between. This CDR3 is built from 14 residues. Germline CDR1 is DFQATT and CDR2 is SNEGSKA (reference sequence). The CDR3 DNA reads as TGCAGTGCTAGGGCCCTTCAGTCTTACAATGAGCAGTTCTTC. Its translation: CSARALQSYNEQFF.

This clonotype was counted ten times or more. The J gene is TRBJ2-3, the V gene TRBV5-1; D ambiguous. Trimming shortened V by 0 bases and J by 4 bases, and 9 bases separated the two germline ends. Germline values: CDR1 SGHRS, CDR2 YFSETQ. The CDR3 totals 14 residues. The CDR3: CASSLALNADTQYF. CDR3 in DNA: TGCGCCAGCAGCTTGGCCCTCAACGCAGATACGCAGTATTTT.

The chain recombines TRBV30 with TRBJ2-2; 12 bases map to TRBD2. The ends lost 0 bases at V and 7 bases at J; junction bases unmatched: 3. Germline CDR1 and CDR2: GTSNPN and SVGIG (reference sequence). This CDR3 is 15 amino acids long. In DNA form, the CDR3 reads TGTGCCTGGAGTGTACTAGCGGGAGGAGACGGGGAGCTGTTTTTT. Translation: CAWSVLAGGDGELFF.

The V and J genes are TRBV6-2 or TRBV6-3 and TRBJ2-1; no clear D gene. Germline V lookup: CDR1 MNHEY, CDR2 SVGEGT. Trimming removed 5 bases from V and 6 bases from J, with 11 bases in between. The CDR3 consists of 13 residues. The CDR3 spells CASSPYSGNEQFF. As DNA, the CDR3 is TGTGCCAGCAGTCCCTACTCGGGCAATGAGCAGTTCTTC.

The genes are TRBV19 and TRBJ2-1; D may correspond to TRBD1 or TRBD2 (5 bases each). This CDR3 region has 14 residues. Deletions cut 6 bases from V and 15 bases from J, with 24 bases between. CDR1 and CDR2 (germline): LNHDA, SQIVND (reference sequence). The CDR3 DNA sequence: TGTGCCAGTAGCCGGGACGGGACCCGACTTGAGGTGTTCTTC. This gives the protein CASSRDGTRLEVFF. The full variable domain, with the rest looked up from reference TRBV19 and TRBJ2-1, is DGGITQSPKYLFRKEGQNVTLSCEQNLNHDAMYWYRQDPGQGLRLIYYSQIVNDFQKGDIAEGYSVSREKKESFPLTVTSAQKNPTAFYLCASSRDGTRLEVFFGPGTRLTVL.

J is TRBJ2-2 and V is TRBV19; D gene uncertain. The germline gives CDR1 LNHDA, CDR2 SQIVND (reference sequence). Deletions cut 1 base from V and 8 bases from J, with 11 bases between. This CDR3 comprises 14 residues. The chain's CDR3 is CASSIVRLVGELFF. As DNA, the CDR3 is TGTGCCAGTAGTATAGTTAGGTTGGTGGGGGAGCTGTTTTTT.

This clonotype appeared a few times. This sequence joins TRBV25-1 and TRBJ2-3; D is tentatively TRBD1 or TRBD2 (6 bases each). Trimming shortened V by 8 bases and J by 1 base, and 13 bases separated the two germline ends. The CDR3 loop spans 14 amino acids. Germline CDR1 is MGHDK and CDR2 is SYGVNS. The CDR3 loop reads CASQRRGGTDTQYF. As DNA, the CDR3 is TGTGCCAGCCAAAGAAGGGGGGGCACAGATACGCAGTATTTT.